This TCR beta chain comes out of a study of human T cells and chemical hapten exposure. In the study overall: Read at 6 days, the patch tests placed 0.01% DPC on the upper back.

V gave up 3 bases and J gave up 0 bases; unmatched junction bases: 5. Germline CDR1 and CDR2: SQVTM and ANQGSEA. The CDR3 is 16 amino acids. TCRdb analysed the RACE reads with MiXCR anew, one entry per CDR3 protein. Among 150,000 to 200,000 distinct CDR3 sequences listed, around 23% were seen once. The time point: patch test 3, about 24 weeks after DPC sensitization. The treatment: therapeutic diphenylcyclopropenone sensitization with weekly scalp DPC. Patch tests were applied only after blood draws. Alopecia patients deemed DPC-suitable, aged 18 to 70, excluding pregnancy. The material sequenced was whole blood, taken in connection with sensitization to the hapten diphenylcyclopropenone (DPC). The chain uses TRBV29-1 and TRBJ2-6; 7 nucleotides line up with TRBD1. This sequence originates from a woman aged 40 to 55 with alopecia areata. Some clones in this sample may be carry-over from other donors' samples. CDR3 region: CSVEGDSSSGANVLTF. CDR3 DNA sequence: TGCAGCGTTGAGGGGGACAGCAGCTCTGGGGCCAACGTCCTGACTTTC. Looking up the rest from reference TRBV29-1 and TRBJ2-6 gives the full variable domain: SAVISQKPSRDICQRGTSLTIQCQVDSQVTMMFWYRQQPGQSLTLIATANQGSEATYESGFVIDKFPISRPNLTFSTLTVSNMSPEDSSIYLCSVEGDSSSGANVLTFGAGSRLTVL.